This TCR beta chain is from a study of blood T cells in healthy people across ages. Then a second PCR, running about 7 to 11 cycles, was carried out with a sample-barcoded 5' primer and a J-beta primer mix. All samples yielded 3 million or more CDR3-containing paired-end reads. Each CDR3 protein is one row after TCRdb ran MiXCR on the 5' RACE reads. Of approximately 780,000 distinct CDR3 sequences in the sample, around a quarter were seen once. Separately, the same data were catalogued under a study of T cells of mothers and their children.

The receptor was isolated from a boy aged 5 to 17 in good health. What was sequenced was blood.

The CDR3 sequence is CASSVGRSGPYEQYF. CDR3 DNA: TGTGCCAGCAGTGTCGGGAGATCGGGCCCCTACGAGCAGTACTTC. The rearrangement joins TRBV5-4 to TRBJ2-7; TRBD2 is a possible D gene (6 bases). V gave up 5 bases and J gave up 2 bases, with 17 bases separating them. Per germline, CDR1 SGHNT and CDR2 YYREEE (reference sequence). The CDR3 covers 15 residues.